This T cell receptor (beta chain) was obtained from a study of chemoradiotherapy in HPV16-positive cancers. Study results and limitations: Candidate HPV-specific clones and E7-related TCR motifs grew in tumor during treatment.

Clones were sequenced by immunoSEQ multiplex PCR, and TCRdb holds only the in-frame ones, with some missing. Of about 68,000 clones in the sample, approximately 91% were seen once. After removal of 6 bases from V and 5 bases from J, the junction contained 7 bases not matched to a gene. The germline CDR1 and CDR2 sequences are MDHEN and SYDVKM. The CDR3 contains 14 residues. Points on this clone: Its antigen is not identified.

This specimen consisted of blood, obtained from a patient who underwent chemoradiotherapy. The TCR comes from a human donor with HPV-associated anogenital cancer. The rearrangement uses TRBV28 and TRBJ1-1; 9 bases line up with TRBD1. CDR3 sequence: CASSYRGLGTEAFF. The CDR3 bases are TGTGCCAGCAGCTACAGGGGGCTGGGGACTGAAGCTTTCTTT.